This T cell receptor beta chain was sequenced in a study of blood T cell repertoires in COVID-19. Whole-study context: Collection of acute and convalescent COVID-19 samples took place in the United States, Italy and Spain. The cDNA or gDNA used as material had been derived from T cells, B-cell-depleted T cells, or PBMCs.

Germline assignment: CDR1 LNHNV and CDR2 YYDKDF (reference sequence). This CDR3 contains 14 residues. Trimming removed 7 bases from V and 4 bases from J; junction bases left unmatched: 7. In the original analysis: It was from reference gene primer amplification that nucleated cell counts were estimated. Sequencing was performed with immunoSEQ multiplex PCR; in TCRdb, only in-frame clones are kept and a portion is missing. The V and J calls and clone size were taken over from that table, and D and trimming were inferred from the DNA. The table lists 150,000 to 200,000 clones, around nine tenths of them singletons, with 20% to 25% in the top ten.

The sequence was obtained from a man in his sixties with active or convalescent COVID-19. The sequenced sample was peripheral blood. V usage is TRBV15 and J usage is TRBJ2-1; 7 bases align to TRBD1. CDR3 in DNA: TGTGCCACCACACCCGGGACAGAATACAATGAGCAGTTCTTC. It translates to CATTPGTEYNEQFF.